The source of this T cell receptor beta chain is a study of T cells after yellow fever vaccination (dated by TCRdb to the late 2010s). For the wider study: The SMART-Seq v4 Ultra Low Input RNA kit was used to prepare libraries from fractions with low cell numbers. Blood samples were taken at several timepoints before and after primary and secondary immunization, and bulk PBMC replicates and cell subsets were isolated. To follow T-cell clones before and after both primary and booster YFV17D yellow fever vaccination, bulk TCR alpha and beta repertoires underwent longitudinal sequencing. Two healthy male donors made up the cohort, one aged 18 to 29 years and the other aged 30 to 40 years. Overall results and qualifications from the work: A small share of clonotypes occurred in both CD4 and CD8 compartments, likely arising from convergent recombination. Compared with the primary T-cell response, the secondary T-cell response was weaker but faster, peaking on day 5 rather than day 15. Most clones expanded after primary vaccination (about 96% of CD4 and around 88% of CD8) were re-detected after the booster, suggesting that broad memory maintenance occurred. The study included only two donors, which limits how far the findings can be generalized. Computational filtering was needed because FACS-sorted repertoires could contain abundant contaminating clonotypes from the bulk population.

Trimming removed 7 bases from V and 4 bases from J, leaving 17 bases between the germline ends. For CDR1 and CDR2, the germline V gene lists SGHRS and YFSETQ. The cysteine opens and the phenylalanine closes a CDR3 of 14 amino acids. Only the CDR3 part of the read is kept: 42 bases, read in frame from the first base. This clonotype was detected ten times or more. Its antigen remains unidentified. Nothing much larger sits one base from this clone, and base qualities are not available. What this sample's treatment or condition label stands for: live attenuated yellow fever vaccine strain. A standard Ficoll-Paque protocol was used to isolate PBMCs from peripheral blood. Dynabeads CD4 and CD8 positive selection kits were used to isolate CD4 and CD8 T-cell fractions. RNA was extracted with TriZol from bulk PBMCs, CD4 and CD8 fractions, and dextramer-positive and dextramer-negative fractions. Synthesis of TCR cDNA relied on 5'RACE template switching, a step that introduced a universal primer site along with unique molecular identifiers. cDNA synthesis was primed from both the TCR alpha and TCR beta constant segments. Library amplification involved two PCR steps, and the second step added sample barcodes and sequencing adapters. Libraries were sequenced on Illumina HiSeq 2500 (2x100 bp) or NovaSeq (2x150 bp). In the original analysis: Demultiplexing of reads and collapsing into UMI consensus sequences were performed with MIGEC, and V(D)J alignment was carried out with MiXCR. Vaccine-responding clonotypes were defined with edgeR using replicate PBMC samples, requiring FDR below 0.01 and a log2 fold change above 5 up to day 15. CD4 or CD8 identity was assigned to each bulk clonotype according to whether the clonotype was present at higher abundance in the sequenced CD4 repertoire or the sequenced CD8 repertoire. TCRdb applied fastp at Q25 and MiXCR to the public reads, then kept only in-frame beta chains. Every CDR3 protein is listed once, alongside the most common genes and DNA of its rows. The V and J calls come from TCRdb's annotation, not from the publication. This sample gives 100,000 to 150,000 distinct CDR3 sequences in total; about 7.2% of them show up just once. The ten largest clones represent approximately 2.7% of the sample.

Recombination connected TRBV5-1 to TRBJ1-1; the D gene assignment is ambiguous. This sequence originates from a man aged 18 to 29 who received the YFV17D yellow fever vaccine. The specimen comprised CD4+ T cells sorted from PBMCs, sampled roughly 45 days after the first yellow fever vaccination. The nucleotide sequence reads TGCGCCAGCGGACCGACGGGGATCAGCACTGAAGCTTTCTTT. Its coded protein is CASGPTGISTEAFF.